The next 26 T cell receptor beta chains were all read from a single sample in a study of long-term antiretroviral therapy in people with HIV (dated by TCRdb to 2022 to 2024). The immunoSEQ hsTCRB v3.0 assay was used at survey level resolution to sequence the TRB variable region. TCRdb obtained this table from immuneACCESS and retained in-frame rearrangements with V and J assigned. These tables miss some clones; where compared with another copy, unresolved V genes account for less than half of the shortfall, and the remainder is unexplained. The sample records approximately 20,000 clones, roughly 79% of which are singletons. The biggest ten clones account for 6.5% to 7.5% of the sample. The specimen comprised unsorted PBMCs, sampled 2.2 years after starting antiretroviral therapy. The receptors were gathered from a man over 45 with HIV.

The chain has TRBV14 and TRBJ1-1; TRBD1 matches at 8 bases. Trimming removed 4 bases from V and 4 bases from J; junction bases left unmatched: 5. The CDR3 covers 14 residues. From germline, CDR1 is SGHDN and CDR2 FVKESK. DNA of the CDR3: TGTGCCAGCAGCCTACAGGGGGGGGGCACTGAAGCTTTCTTT. Translating it yields CASSLQGGGTEAFF.

The rearrangement joins TRBV4-2 to TRBJ2-4; D not resolved. Trimming pared 4 bases from V and 5 bases from J, leaving 12 bases between. The CDR3 is 14 amino acids. Germline CDR1 and CDR2: LGHNA and YNFKEQ. This CDR3 is CASSPGSAENIQYF. In DNA, the CDR3 is TGTGCCAGCAGCCCTGGGTCGGCCGAAAACATTCAGTACTTC.

The chain carries TRBV5-1 and TRBJ2-3, with 9 bases lining up with TRBD2. Germline V lookup: CDR1 SGHRS, CDR2 YFSETQ. V shed 2 bases, J shed 7 bases, and the junction held 5 bases outside the gene matches. This CDR3 spans 14 amino acids. CDR3 sequence reads: CASSFAGGRYTQYF. CDR3 nucleotides: TGCGCCAGCAGCTTTGCGGGAGGGAGATATACGCAGTATTTT.

The rearrangement joins TRBV4-1 to TRBJ2-7, with 11 bases aligning to TRBD1. Trimming cost V 1 base and J 3 bases; bases outside gene matches: 8. Germline-derived CDR1 and CDR2 are MGHRA and YSYEKL. The CDR3 loop spans 17 amino acids. The CDR3 loop reads CASSQVDLGTGGYEQYF. CDR3 DNA sequence: TGCGCCAGCAGCCAAGTGGACCTCGGGACAGGGGGCTACGAGCAGTACTTC.

The V and J genes are TRBV28 and TRBJ1-5; maybe TRBD1 (5 bases). The germline CDR1 and CDR2 sequences are MDHEN and SYDVKM. This CDR3 has 15 amino acids. V shed 5 bases and J shed 6 bases, with 17 bases lying between them. CDR3 sequence (DNA): TGTGCCAGCAGTCCCCCGGGGGGAATTGGTCAGCCCCAGCATTTT. Translating gives CASSPPGGIGQPQHF.

This clone counts as medium-sized. The chain joins TRBV19 to TRBJ2-1; D uncertain. Germline CDR1 is LNHDA and CDR2 is SQIVND (reference sequence). The CDR3 runs 14 residues. Deletions cut 1 base from V and 7 bases from J, with 11 bases between. CDR3 in DNA: TGTGCCAGTAGTATAGCCTCCCCGAGTAATGAGCAGTTCTTC. Protein sequence: CASSIASPSNEQFF.

The V gene is TRBV10-3, the J gene TRBJ2-2, with 7 positions matching TRBD2. Germline V gene lookup returns CDR1 ENHRY and CDR2 SYGVKD. The V segment lost 6 bases and the J segment 6 bases; nucleotides outside the gene matches: 10. The CDR3 spans 15 residues. The CDR3 here is CAISGDAAGPGELFF. CDR3 nucleotides: TGTGCCATCAGCGGGGACGCAGCGGGGCCCGGGGAGCTGTTTTTT.

This sequence joins TRBV7-9 and TRBJ2-3; TRBD2 matches 13 bases. The germline V gene encodes CDR1 SEHNR and CDR2 FQNEAQ (reference sequence). The CDR3 totals 18 residues. J lost 0 bases, V lost 3 bases, and 6 bases had no gene match. CDR3 DNA sequence: TGTGCCAGCAGCTTGCCGGGACTAGCGGGGTATAGCACAGATACGCAGTATTTT. Amino acids: CASSLPGLAGYSTDTQYF.

The chain combines TRBV7-9 with TRBJ2-1, with D possibly called TRBD1 or TRBD2 (5 bases each). In germline, CDR1 is SEHNR, CDR2 FQNEAQ (reference sequence). This CDR3 has 15 residues. V was cut by 4 bases and J by 0 bases, with 10 bases left in between. CDR3 protein: CASSSGASSYNEQFF. CDR3 bases: TGTGCCAGCAGCTCCGGGGCGAGCTCCTACAATGAGCAGTTCTTC. Using reference TRBV7-9 and TRBJ2-1 for the parts outside the CDR3, the full variable domain is DTGVSQNPRHKITKRGQNVTFRCDPISEHNRLYWYRQTLGQGPEFLTYFQNEAQLEKSRLLSDRFSAERPKGSFSTLEIQRTEQGDSAMYLCASSSGASSYNEQFFGPGTRLTVL.

This clone was observed once. The chain uses TRBV7-2 and TRBJ2-2; TRBD1 matches at 9 bases. The V gene's germline CDR1 is SGHTA and CDR2 FQGNSA. With V trimmed by 5 bases and J by 7 bases, 20 bases remained unmatched. The CDR3 totals 19 residues. Here the CDR3 reads CASSPAAPTGQGYFGELFF. For the CDR3, the DNA is TGTGCCAGCAGCCCAGCAGCCCCGACCGGACAGGGGTATTTCGGGGAGCTGTTTTTT.

The chain couples TRBV7-6 to TRBJ2-2; D not certain. The CDR3 consists of 15 residues. Trimming pared 1 base from V and 4 bases from J, leaving 10 bases between. Looked up from germline, CDR1 is SGHVS and CDR2 is FNYEAQ. The CDR3 sequence is CASSLGQVRTGELFF. The CDR3, as DNA: TGTGCCAGCAGCTTAGGGCAGGTCCGCACCGGGGAGCTGTTTTTT.

The chain recombines TRBV6-6 with TRBJ2-5; 7 bases line up with TRBD1. Germline CDR1 is MNHNY and CDR2 is SVGAGI (reference sequence). CDR3 length: 15 residues. V was pared by 6 bases and J by 7 bases, with 14 bases of the junction left unmatched. The CDR3 region is CASSSDRYPSRTQYF. CDR3 nucleotides: TGTGCCAGCAGCTCGGACAGGTACCCGTCTCGGACCCAGTACTTC.

This rearrangement joins TRBV6-5 to TRBJ2-2, with D possibly matching TRBD2 (5 bases). This CDR3 has 14 residues. The germline V gene encodes CDR1 MNHEY and CDR2 SVGAGI. Trimming pared 4 bases from V and 5 bases from J, leaving 11 bases between. CDR3 in amino acids: CASSSPGGTGELFF. The CDR3, as DNA: TGTGCCAGCAGTTCCCCTGGAGGTACCGGGGAGCTGTTTTTT.

J is TRBJ2-3 and V is TRBV29-1, with 7 bases identical to TRBD2. V lost 3 bases to trimming and J lost 2 bases; unmatched junction nucleotides: 5. The CDR3 consists of 14 residues. Germline V gives CDR1 SQVTM, CDR2 ANQGSEA. The DNA of the CDR3 is TGCAGCGTTGAGGCTAGCGGCAACACAGATACGCAGTATTTT. It is translated as CSVEASGNTDTQYF.

The chain recombines TRBV11-2 with TRBJ1-2, with a weak D call TRBD1 (6 bases). The germline V gene encodes CDR1 SGHAT and CDR2 FQNNGV. Trimming took off 0 bases at V and 4 bases at J, with 15 bases between the two ends. The CDR3 consists of 16 residues. The CDR3 region is CASSLDHRDMGYGYTF. The CDR3 bases are TGTGCCAGCAGCTTAGACCACAGGGATATGGGCTATGGCTACACCTTC.

The chain recombines TRBV28 with TRBJ2-1, with 9 positions matching TRBD1. CDR1 is MDHEN and CDR2 is SYDVKM in the germline V gene. The CDR3 runs to 18 residues. After removal of 6 bases from V and 0 bases from J, the junction contained 12 bases not matched to a gene. CDR3 coding DNA: TGTGCCAGCAGCTCCCGGGACAGGGCCAGTCCCTCCTACAATGAGCAGTTCTTC. Translation gives CASSSRDRASPSYNEQFF.

This rearrangement joins TRBV27 to TRBJ2-5, with TRBD2 identical over 8 bases. CDR3 length: 12 residues. Germline CDR1 MNHEY, CDR2 SMNVEV (reference sequence). The junction had 0 bases not matched to a gene; V was cut back by 2 bases and J by 7 bases. The CDR3 DNA sequence: TGTGCCAGCAGTTTAGCGGGGGGGACCCAGTACTTC. It specifies CASSLAGGTQYF.

V usage is TRBV4-2 and J usage is TRBJ2-2, with TRBD1 as a possible D gene (6 bases). This CDR3 is 16 amino acids long. Germline values: CDR1 LGHNA, CDR2 YNFKEQ. V was cut by 4 bases and J by 0 bases, with 12 bases left in between. For the CDR3, the DNA is TGTGCCAGCAGCCCCTTTACAGGGTCGAACACCGGGGAGCTGTTTTTT. It translates to CASSPFTGSNTGELFF.

This chain connects TRBV6-5 to TRBJ1-3; unclear D gene. CDR3 length equals 15 residues. V was cut by 9 bases and J by 4 bases, with 19 bases left in between. Germline lookup yields CDR1 MNHEY and CDR2 SVGAGI. CDR3 in amino acids: CASMSRIRKGNTIYF. The CDR3 bases are TGTGCCAGTATGTCCAGGATCAGGAAAGGAAACACCATATATTTT.

The V gene is TRBV19, the J gene TRBJ2-5, with 7 nucleotides matching TRBD1. Germline values: CDR1 LNHDA, CDR2 SQIVND (reference sequence). V lost 5 bases to trimming and J lost 5 bases; unmatched junction nucleotides: 11. The CDR3 is 15 residues long. The CDR3 coding sequence is TGTGCCAGTAGTGGGCGACAGGGAGTGCTGGAGACCCAGTACTTC. This gives the protein CASSGRQGVLETQYF.

This chain uses TRBV29-1 with TRBJ2-7, with no clear D. Trimming cost V 2 bases and J 6 bases, with 14 bases left between them. Germline CDR1 SQVTM, CDR2 ANQGSEA. The CDR3 is 13 amino acids. CDR3 sequence reads: CSVELRQVGEQYF. DNA for the CDR3: TGCAGCGTTGAACTGAGACAAGTCGGCGAGCAGTACTTC.

A single count supports this clone. This rearrangement joins TRBV28 to TRBJ2-7, with TRBD1 matching over 9 bases. V dropped 8 bases and J dropped 3; count of bases not matched to a gene: 8. CDR3 length: 14 amino acids. Germline V gives CDR1 MDHEN, CDR2 SYDVKM. This chain's CDR3 is CASFTGGAYYEQYF. The CDR3 bases are TGTGCCAGCTTCACAGGGGGCGCCTACTACGAGCAGTACTTC.

The chain links TRBV29-1 to TRBJ2-7; no definite D call. This CDR3 has 11 amino acids. Trimming cost V 2 bases and J 6 bases, with 8 bases left between them. Germline CDR1 and CDR2: SQVTM and ANQGSEA. CDR3 DNA sequence: TGCAGCGTTGAATCGCATAGCGAGCAGTACTTC. Its protein product is CSVESHSEQYF.

The chain couples TRBV11-2 to TRBJ1-3; 8 bases agree with TRBD1. This CDR3 spans 15 amino acids. The germline V gene has CDR1 SGHAT and CDR2 FQNNGV. The trim removed 5 bases at V and 12 bases at J, leaving 15 bases unmatched. CDR3 protein: CASSLTTSGTGHIYF. CDR3 DNA sequence: TGTGCCAGCAGCCTAACTACCTCCGGGACAGGTCACATATATTTT.

This chain links TRBV18 with TRBJ2-5, with 10 bases aligning to TRBD1. The CDR3 length is 16 residues. The V gene's germline CDR1 is KGHSH and CDR2 LQKENI. The trim removed 3 bases at V and 1 base at J, leaving 5 bases unmatched. For the CDR3, the DNA is TGTGCCAGCTCACCGAGGACAGGGGGAGGCCAAGAGACCCAGTACTTC. Its protein product is CASSPRTGGGQETQYF.

This chain uses TRBV6-5 with TRBJ1-4; 8 nucleotides line up with TRBD1. V lost 4 bases and J lost 8; bases outside the gene matches: 9. Per germline, CDR1 MNHEY and CDR2 SVGAGI. The CDR3 sequence is 15 residues long. The CDR3 loop is CASSLQGAEGEKLFF. The CDR3 bases are TGTGCCAGCAGTTTGCAGGGGGCGGAGGGAGAAAAACTGTTTTTT.